Listed below are T cell receptor beta chains from one sample, sequenced in a study of OX40 agonist ivuxolimab in advanced cancers. Some clones are missing from TCRdb's copy, which holds only in-frame ones; the method was immunoSEQ multiplex PCR. In the table there are around 75,000 clones, roughly 88% of which are singletons. Material: CD4+ or CD8+ T cells sorted from blood, obtained in a trial of the OX40 agonist ivuxolimab. These receptors were taken from an adult with an advanced solid tumor such as melanoma, head and neck, liver or kidney cancer. Both conserved end residues are trimmed from each CDR3. Each record gives: J gene, V gene, CDR3 protein.

TRBJ1-2 | TRBV25-1 | ASSEYRGDWLGGYT
TRBJ2-7 | TRBV18 | ASSRGTGAVVEQY
TRBJ2-7 | TRBV29-1 | SVDGLAEDEQY
TRBJ2-1 | TRBV28 | ASSGTWGNNEQF
TRBJ2-7 | TRBV7-2 | ASSFGSGGISYEQY
TRBJ2-7 | TRBV28 | ASSPRGTSGPKRGEQY
TRBJ1-1 | TRBV7-2 | ASSRYDRVNTEAF
TRBJ2-1 | TRBV6-1 | ASSSVHNEQF
TRBJ2-5 | TRBV19 | ASSIVSRGRAKETQY
TRBJ2-7 | TRBV11-2 | ASSPPGGSLHEQY
TRBJ2-7 | TRBV28 | ASGDRGYGEQY
TRBJ1-5 | TRBV9 | ASSVDQGFNQPQH
TRBJ1-1 | TRBV13 | ASSPRRAGINTEAF
TRBJ1-2 | TRBV19 | ASSVGQPLRGYT
TRBJ2-7 | TRBV9 | ASSVGTGSSYEQY
TRBJ2-7 | TRBV19 | ASSGARGTYEQY
TRBJ2-3 | TRBV11-3 | ASSFGTASTDTQY
TRBJ1-4 | TRBV6-5 | ASSLQGGDEKLF
TRBJ1-5 | TRBV19 | ASTVGNQPQH
TRBJ1-2 | TRBV5-4 | ASSLDGTRFYT
TRBJ1-1 | TRBV30 | AWQENTEAF
TRBJ2-5 | TRBV6-1 | ASSASGPAGETQY
TRBJ2-5 | TRBV15 | ATSTTPGVAGD
TRBJ2-4 | TRBV5-1 | ASSWAAGTNNIQY
TRBJ1-6 | TRBV5-6 | ASSPDGGFGSPLH
TRBJ2-3 | TRBV5-1 | ASSLEGADTQY
TRBJ2-3 | TRBV6-1 | ASTRDNFLDTQY
TRBJ1-1 | TRBV18 | ASKRGGQNTEAF
TRBJ1-5 | TRBV29-1 | SHANGDQPQH
TRBJ2-1 | TRBV28 | ASSGTRDRGPNEQF
TRBJ1-1 | TRBV6-1 | ASRRVFGNTEAF
TRBJ2-1 | TRBV2 | ASSLLAGAYNEQF
TRBJ2-7 | TRBV13 | ASSLSLGLAVNEQY
TRBJ2-1 | TRBV11-2 | ASILDRNLNEQF
TRBJ2-2 | TRBV6-6 | ASSLGETGNTGELF
TRBJ2-7 | TRBV7-2 | ASRHRVGAYEQY
TRBJ2-4 | TRBV28 | ASRDGGAKNIQY